This T cell receptor (beta chain) was captured in a study of identical twins. The CDR3 length is 13 residues. Germline values: CDR1 SGHRS, CDR2 YFSETQ. V was pared by 4 bases and J by 8 bases, with 6 bases of the junction left unmatched. Unique molecular identifiers were present on cDNA, and template switching added a universal primer site. TCRdb analysed the 5' RACE reads with MiXCR anew, one entry per CDR3 protein. Among 1.5 million to 2 million distinct CDR3 sequences, more than 30% were seen once, and the ten largest hold under 0.35%. Healthy Caucasians made up all donors. The sequence was collected from a newborn girl in good health. The sample comprised cord blood. The chain couples TRBV5-1 to TRBJ2-1, with 7 bases aligning to TRBD2. The CDR3 spells CASSRDYYDEQFF. The CDR3 DNA follows: TGCGCCAGCAGCCGGGACTATTACGATGAGCAGTTCTTC.